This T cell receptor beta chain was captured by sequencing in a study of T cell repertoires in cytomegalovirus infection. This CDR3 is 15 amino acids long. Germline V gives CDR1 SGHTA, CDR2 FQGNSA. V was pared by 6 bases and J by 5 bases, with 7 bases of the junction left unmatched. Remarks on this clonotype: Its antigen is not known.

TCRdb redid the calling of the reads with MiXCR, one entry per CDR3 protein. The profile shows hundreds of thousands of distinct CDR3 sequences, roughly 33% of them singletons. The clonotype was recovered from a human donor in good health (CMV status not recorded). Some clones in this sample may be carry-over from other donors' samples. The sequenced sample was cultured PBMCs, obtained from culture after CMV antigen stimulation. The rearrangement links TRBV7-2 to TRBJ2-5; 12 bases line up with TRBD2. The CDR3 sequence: CASRLAGGVGETQYF. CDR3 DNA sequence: TGTGCCAGCAGGCTAGCGGGAGGGGTCGGGGAGACCCAGTACTTC.